These 8 T cell receptor beta chains were all obtained from the same sample, sequenced in a study of blood T cell repertoires in COVID-19. Here immunoSEQ multiplex PCR was the method, and the copy in TCRdb shows in-frame clones only, minus some. The sample shows roughly 170,000 clones, 75% to 80% of them seen only once. The material sequenced was peripheral blood. The source is a woman aged 65 to 85 with acute or convalescent COVID-19.

The J gene is TRBJ1-4, the V gene TRBV9, with 7 bases matching TRBD1. Germline V gene lookup returns CDR1 SGDLS and CDR2 YYNGEE. V lost 3 bases and J lost 8; bases outside the gene matches: 7. The CDR3 length is 14 residues. The CDR3 DNA reads as TGTGCCAGCAGCGGGACAGGCCGAGGAGAAAAACTGTTTTTT. Translated: CASSGTGRGEKLFF.

CDR3 coding DNA: TGTGCCGGATTGCAGGGGAATGGCTACACCTTC. Protein: CAGLQGNGYTF. The chain has TRBV30 and TRBJ1-2; maybe TRBD1 (6 bases). The CDR3 covers 11 residues. Trimming left V 8 bases short and J 6 bases short, with 13 bases between. Germline V gene sequence: CDR1 GTSNPN, CDR2 SVGIG (reference sequence).

V gene TRBV5-4 combines with J gene TRBJ2-1; D is unresolved. V was trimmed by 0 bases and J by 2 bases, leaving 9 bases between them. Germline V lookup: CDR1 SGHNT, CDR2 YYREEE (reference sequence). The CDR3 contains 15 residues. The CDR3 here is CASSLVGGAYNEQFF. DNA for the CDR3: TGTGCCAGCAGCTTGGTCGGCGGAGCCTACAATGAGCAGTTCTTC.

The chain is built from TRBV29-1 and TRBJ1-3; D might be TRBD1 (6 bases). Trimming took off 6 bases at V and 2 bases at J, with 17 bases between the two ends. This CDR3 contains 15 residues. Germline assignment: CDR1 SQVTM and CDR2 ANQGSEA. The CDR3 spells CSVASGAGTGNTIYF. In DNA, the CDR3 is TGCAGCGTCGCCTCAGGGGCTGGTACTGGAAACACCATATATTTT.

This clone was detected a few times. V and J are TRBV6-6 and TRBJ2-5; 12 bases fit TRBD1. Germline values: CDR1 MNHNY, CDR2 SVGAGI (reference sequence). J lost 5 bases, V lost 6 bases, and 7 bases had no gene match. CDR3 size: 15 residues. CDR3 nucleotides: TGTGCCAGCAGCAGAGGGACAGGGGGCCAGGAGACCCAGTACTTC. It specifies CASSRGTGGQETQYF.

V usage is TRBV19 and J usage is TRBJ1-4, with TRBD1 matching 7 bases. Germline V gene data show CDR1 as LNHDA and CDR2 as SQIVND (reference sequence). V shed 5 bases and J 4 bases; nucleotides not matched to a gene: 10. The CDR3 runs to 16 residues. The CDR3 region is CASSVPPGQSNEKLFF. For the CDR3, the DNA is TGTGCCAGTAGTGTTCCACCGGGACAGAGTAATGAAAAACTGTTTTTT. The full variable domain, in which reference TRBV19 and TRBJ1-4 provide the parts outside the CDR3, is DGGITQSPKYLFRKEGQNVTLSCEQNLNHDAMYWYRQDPGQGLRLIYYSQIVNDFQKGDIAEGYSVSREKKESFPLTVTSAQKNPTAFYLCASSVPPGQSNEKLFFGSGTQLSVL.

This chain uses TRBV5-1 with TRBJ2-1; TRBD2 agrees at 12 bases. Trimming at V came to 0 bases and at J to 7 bases, leaving 5 bases not matched to a gene. The CDR3 contains 16 residues. Germline values: CDR1 SGHRS, CDR2 YFSETQ. Here the CDR3 reads CASSLARLAGVNEQFF. DNA for the CDR3: TGCGCCAGCAGCTTGGCAAGACTAGCGGGAGTAAATGAGCAGTTCTTC. Drawing the rest from reference TRBV5-1 and TRBJ2-1, the complete variable domain is KAGVTQTPRYLIKTRGQQVTLSCSPISGHRSVSWYQQTPGQGLQFLFEYFSETQRNKGNFPGRFSGRQFSNSRSEMNVSTLELGDSALYLCASSLARLAGVNEQFFGPGTRLTVL.

This chain uses TRBV19 with TRBJ1-2; 7 nucleotides match TRBD1. V trimming: 6 bases; J trimming: 4 bases; junction bases outside the gene matches: 11. CDR1 is LNHDA and CDR2 is SQIVND in the germline V gene (reference sequence). This CDR3 has 15 residues. DNA of the CDR3: TGTGCCAGTAGCATAAGCGAGGGGGCGCGCTATGGCTACACCTTC. It translates to CASSISEGARYGYTF. Full variable domain (outside the CDR3, taken from reference TRBV19 and TRBJ1-2): DGGITQSPKYLFRKEGQNVTLSCEQNLNHDAMYWYRQDPGQGLRLIYYSQIVNDFQKGDIAEGYSVSREKKESFPLTVTSAQKNPTAFYLCASSISEGARYGYTFGSGTRLTVV.